The present T cell receptor beta chain was sequenced within a study of post-analysis software for immune sequencing data. General study points: A few TRBV segments appeared more often in patients than in controls, and TRBV5-6, TRBV5-1 and TRBV20-1 were among these.

To note about this clonotype: As yet, its antigen is unknown.

This CDR3 is 13 amino acids long. Deletions cut 4 bases from V and 4 bases from J, with 11 bases between. The germline gives CDR1 SGHRS, CDR2 YFSETQ. The authors incorporated unique molecular identifiers into the TCR beta cDNA libraries. One entry per CDR3 protein, called by TCRdb with MiXCR from the PCR reads. The sample lists about 820,000 distinct CDR3 sequences, about 53% seen once, with approximately 4.2% in the top ten. V and J are TRBV5-1 and TRBJ2-5; no clear D gene. This TCR derives from a girl aged 5 to 17 with multiple sclerosis. The sequenced sample consisted of blood. The CDR3 protein is CASSTEPRETQYF. Here the CDR3 DNA reads TGCGCCAGCAGCACCGAGCCCCGAGAGACCCAGTACTTC.